This T cell receptor (beta chain) was documented in a study of shared clonotypes between healthy human individuals. To note about this clone: The target antigen is unknown.

Study results and limitations: Roughly 5% of naive CD4 clonotypes were shared across a few donors. Even with large depth, rarefaction showed that sorted-subset sequencing was incomplete.

At deep level, the assay was performed. Measured with immunoSEQ multiplex PCR; TCRdb has only the in-frame clones, and not every one. This sample carries about 2,100,000 clones, about 92% of them seen once, and the ten largest clones take under 2%. The naive CD8 subset, CD45RO-negative cells positively selected for CCR7, excluded terminally differentiated effector memory CD45RA+ cells. Germline CDR1 is SGHAT and CDR2 is FQNNGV. V gave up 4 bases and J gave up 8 bases; unmatched junction bases: 14. This CDR3 contains 16 residues. The clonotype originates from a man between 18 and 29 years old in good health. Some clones in this sample may be carry-over from other donors' samples. The sequencing sample was made of naive CD8+ T cells from PBMCs. The chain links TRBV11-2 to TRBJ2-1; TRBD1 matches 7 bases. The CDR3 reads CASSWPKGTEPDEQFF. The CDR3 coding sequence is TGTGCCAGCAGCTGGCCAAAAGGGACAGAACCCGATGAGCAGTTCTTC.